This paragraph covers one TCR beta chain sequence. These data originate in a study of blood T cell repertoires in COVID-19. As originally analysed: Reference gene primer amplification gave nucleated cell count estimates. This table comes from immunoSEQ multiplex PCR, and its TCRdb copy is limited to in-frame clones, with some not included. For V, J and clone size, that table is used; D and trimming come from the DNA. This table holds about 220,000 clones, about 80% found once. The CDR3 loop spans 16 amino acids. V lost 2 bases and J 0 bases, leaving 12 bases between the germline ends. The germline CDR1 and CDR2 sequences are KGHSH and LQKENI.

The V gene is TRBV18, the J gene TRBJ2-3, with D perhaps matching TRBD2 (6 bases). The sequenced sample consisted of PBMCs or T cells enriched from blood (not recorded which). This TCR was recovered from a woman between 35 and 50 years old with acute COVID-19. CDR3 residues: CASSPVGGVSTDTQYF. The CDR3 region has the DNA TGTGCCAGCTCACCAGTCGGCGGGGTAAGCACAGATACGCAGTATTTT.